This passage covers 6 T cell receptor beta chains from one sample sequenced in a study of blood T cell repertoires in COVID-19. Repertoires were generated with immunoSEQ multiplex PCR, while TCRdb's copy carries only in-frame clones and drops some. The sample carries approximately 70,000 clones, more than 85% recorded once. Source material: peripheral blood. These receptors originate from a human donor with active COVID-19. The donor label of this sample is uncertain.

The chain has TRBV19 and TRBJ2-1, with 13 bases that match TRBD2. CDR1 LNHDA and CDR2 SQIVND come from the germline V gene (reference sequence). CDR3 length: 18 residues. V shed 4 bases and J 3 bases; nucleotides not matched to a gene: 9. The CDR3: CASSKTSGRRGSYNEQFF. In DNA form, the CDR3 reads TGTGCCAGTAGTAAGACTAGCGGGAGGAGGGGCAGCTACAATGAGCAGTTCTTC.

This clone came up once. The chain joins TRBV7-9 to TRBJ1-2; 7 bases fit TRBD1. V dropped 5 bases and J dropped 8; count of bases not matched to a gene: 8. Germline V gene sequence: CDR1 SEHNR, CDR2 FQNEAQ (reference sequence). The CDR3 extends over 13 amino acids. DNA of the CDR3: TGTGCCAGCAGCCAAACAGGGGATGAAGGCTACACCTTC. Translated, it gives CASSQTGDEGYTF.

V and J are TRBV5-4 and TRBJ2-3; maybe TRBD2 (6 bases). Germline V CDR1 and CDR2: SGHNT, YYREEE (reference sequence). Trimming removed 3 bases from V and 6 bases from J, with 11 bases in between. The CDR3 has 13 amino acids. Here the CDR3 reads CASSYTGTDTQYF. The CDR3, as DNA: TGTGCCAGCAGCTACACCGGGACTGATACGCAGTATTTT.

The chain combines TRBV4-1 with TRBJ2-3; TRBD2 matches 9 bases. The CDR3 length is 17 residues. V lost 0 bases to trimming and J lost 2 bases; unmatched junction nucleotides: 6. Germline lookup yields CDR1 MGHRA and CDR2 YSYEKL. CDR3 nucleotide sequence: TGCGCCAGCAGCCAAGACGGAGCGGGAGGCCCCACAGATACGCAGTATTTT. It is translated as CASSQDGAGGPTDTQYF.

The chain carries TRBV9 and TRBJ2-5, with TRBD1 identical over 7 bases. Looked up from germline, CDR1 is SGDLS and CDR2 is YYNGEE. Germline trimming cut 4 bases from V and 1 base from J; bases unmatched to any gene: 4. This CDR3 spans 14 amino acids. CDR3 bases: TGTGCCAGCAGCCCGGGACAGCTCCAAGAGACCCAGTACTTC. Residues: CASSPGQLQETQYF.

V is TRBV3-1 (or the pseudogene TRBV3-2) and J is TRBJ2-2; D gene unclear. Trimming pared 8 bases from V and 3 bases from J, leaving 7 bases between. This CDR3 spans 12 amino acids. The germline gives CDR1 LGHDT, CDR2 YNNKEL (reference sequence). CDR3 in amino acids: CASLGHTGELFF. The CDR3 nucleotides are TGTGCCAGCTTGGGCCACACCGGGGAGCTGTTTTTT.